A selection of T cell receptor beta chains follows, all from one sample in a study of blood T cells in healthy people across ages. TCRdb re-derived calls from the 5' RACE reads in MiXCR, one entry per CDR3 protein. Of 1.5 million to 2 million distinct CDR3 sequences listed, about 31% are singletons. Material for sequencing was blood. The receptors here all came from a woman in her 30s in good health. CDR3s leave out the opening cysteine and the closing phenylalanine or tryptophan. A D gene is named only where the DNA matches it firmly.

TRBJ1-1	NA	TRBV20-1	SAHVLGAGTEAF
TRBJ1-2	TRBD1	TRBV24-1	ATSDTTGSKRYGYT
TRBJ2-2	NA	TRBV10-2	ASSHGPTGERF
TRBJ2-3	TRBD2	TRBV12-3/TRBV12-4	ASRLGGGTDTQY
TRBJ2-3	TRBD2	TRBV12-3/TRBV12-4	ASTVVAGGQADTQY
TRBJ2-1	NA	TRBV28	ASSLPGLPGDNEQF
TRBJ2-1	NA	TRBV4-1	ASSQVGAPSHNEQF
TRBJ1-4	TRBD1	TRBV10-3	ATTEGQGNEKLF
TRBJ2-1	NA	TRBV20-1	SASSGREQREQF
TRBJ2-3	TRBD1	TRBV4-2	ASSQDPRGLADTQY
TRBJ1-4	NA	TRBV5-1	ASSLTGTPLEKLF
TRBJ2-1	TRBD2	TRBV7-2	ASSLVVAGGSNEQF
TRBJ2-1	NA	TRBV4-1	ASSHLGGAYNEQF
TRBJ2-1	TRBD2	TRBV20-1	SARARERGGLYNEQF
TRBJ2-5	TRBD2	TRBV24-1	ATSDPPVTSGTEHQETQY
TRBJ1-3	TRBD1	TRBV4-1	ASSPRPTGADGNTIY
TRBJ2-3	TRBD2	TRBV27	ASSGLAGALGADTQY
TRBJ2-3	TRBD2	TRBV7-9	ASSPGLGGTQGTQY
TRBJ1-2	TRBD1	TRBV12-3/TRBV12-4	ASSPTTGGTGGYT
TRBJ1-1	TRBD1	TRBV29-1	SGRQGTGERAF
TRBJ2-1	TRBD2	TRBV10-3	AISERSSGAYNEQF
TRBJ2-1	NA	TRBV9	ASSGLKGGPLRNEQF